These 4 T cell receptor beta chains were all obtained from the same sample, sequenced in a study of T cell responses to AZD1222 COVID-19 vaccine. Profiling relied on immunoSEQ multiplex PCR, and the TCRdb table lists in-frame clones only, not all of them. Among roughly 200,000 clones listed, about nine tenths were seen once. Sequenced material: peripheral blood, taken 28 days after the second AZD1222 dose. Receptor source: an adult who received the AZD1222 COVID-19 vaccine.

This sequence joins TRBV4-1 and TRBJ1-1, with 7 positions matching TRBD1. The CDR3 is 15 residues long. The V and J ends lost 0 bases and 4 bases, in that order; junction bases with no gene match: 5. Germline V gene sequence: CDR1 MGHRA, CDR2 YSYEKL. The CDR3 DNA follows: TGCGCCAGCAGCCAAGAATCGCAGGGGGGCACTGAAGCTTTCTTT. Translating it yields CASSQESQGGTEAFF.

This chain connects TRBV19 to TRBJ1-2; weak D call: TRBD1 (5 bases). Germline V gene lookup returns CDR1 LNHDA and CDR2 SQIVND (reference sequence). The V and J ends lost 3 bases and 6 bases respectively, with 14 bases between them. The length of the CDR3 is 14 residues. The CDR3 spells CASSMAGGLNGYTF. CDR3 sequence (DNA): TGTGCCAGTAGTATGGCGGGGGGTTTGAATGGCTACACCTTC.

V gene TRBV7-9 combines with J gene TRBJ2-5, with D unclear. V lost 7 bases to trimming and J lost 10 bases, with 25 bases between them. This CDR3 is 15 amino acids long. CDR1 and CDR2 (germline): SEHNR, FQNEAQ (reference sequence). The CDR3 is CASTQDAHGPVGQYF. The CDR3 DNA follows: TGTGCCAGCACCCAGGACGCTCACGGGCCCGTGGGCCAGTACTTC.

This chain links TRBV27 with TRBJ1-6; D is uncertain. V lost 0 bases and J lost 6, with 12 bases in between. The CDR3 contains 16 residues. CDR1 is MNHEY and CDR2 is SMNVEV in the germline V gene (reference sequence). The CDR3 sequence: CASSLSLGWANSPLHF. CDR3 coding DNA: TGTGCCAGCAGTTTATCGTTGGGGTGGGCTAATTCACCCCTCCACTTT.